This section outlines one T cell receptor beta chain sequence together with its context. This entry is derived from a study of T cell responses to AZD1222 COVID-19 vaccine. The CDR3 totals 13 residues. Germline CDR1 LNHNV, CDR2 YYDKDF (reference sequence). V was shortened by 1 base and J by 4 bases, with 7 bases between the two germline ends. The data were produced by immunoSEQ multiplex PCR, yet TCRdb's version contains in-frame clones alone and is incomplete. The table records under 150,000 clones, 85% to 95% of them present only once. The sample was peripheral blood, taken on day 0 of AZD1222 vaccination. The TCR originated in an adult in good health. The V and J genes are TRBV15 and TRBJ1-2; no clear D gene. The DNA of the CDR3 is TGTGCCACCAGCAGAGTCGGGGTCTATGGCTACACCTTC. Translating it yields CATSRVGVYGYTF.